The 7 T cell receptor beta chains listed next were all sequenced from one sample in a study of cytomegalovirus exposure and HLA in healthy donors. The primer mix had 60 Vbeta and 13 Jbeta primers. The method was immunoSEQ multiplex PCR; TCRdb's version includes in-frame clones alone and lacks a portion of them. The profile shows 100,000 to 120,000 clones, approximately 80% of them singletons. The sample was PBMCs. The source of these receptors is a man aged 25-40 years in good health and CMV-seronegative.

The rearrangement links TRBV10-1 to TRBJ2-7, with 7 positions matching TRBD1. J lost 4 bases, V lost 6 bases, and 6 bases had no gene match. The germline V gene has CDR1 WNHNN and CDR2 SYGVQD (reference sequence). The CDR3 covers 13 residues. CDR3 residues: CASRLPTGYEQYF. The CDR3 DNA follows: TGCGCCAGCAGGTTGCCGACAGGGTACGAGCAGTACTTC.

CDR3 sequence reads: CASSLEGRETQYF. The CDR3 DNA reads as TGTGCCAGCAGCTTAGAAGGGAGAGAGACCCAGTACTTC. The rearrangement links TRBV7-9 to TRBJ2-5; a weak D match, TRBD2 (5 bases). Germline values: CDR1 SEHNR, CDR2 FQNEAQ (reference sequence). The CDR3 is 13 amino acids. V gave up 1 base and J gave up 4 bases, with 7 bases separating them. Looking up the rest from reference TRBV7-9 and TRBJ2-5 gives the full variable domain: DTGVSQNPRHKITKRGQNVTFRCDPISEHNRLYWYRQTLGQGPEFLTYFQNEAQLEKSRLLSDRFSAERPKGSFSTLEIQRTEQGDSAMYLCASSLEGRETQYFGPGTRLLVL.

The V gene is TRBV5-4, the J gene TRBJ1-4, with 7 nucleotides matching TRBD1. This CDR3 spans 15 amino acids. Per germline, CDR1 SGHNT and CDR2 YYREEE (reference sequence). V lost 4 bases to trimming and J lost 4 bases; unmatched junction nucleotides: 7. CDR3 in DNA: TGTGCCAGCAGCACCCCGGGACAGAGTAATGAAAAACTGTTTTTT. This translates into CASSTPGQSNEKLFF.

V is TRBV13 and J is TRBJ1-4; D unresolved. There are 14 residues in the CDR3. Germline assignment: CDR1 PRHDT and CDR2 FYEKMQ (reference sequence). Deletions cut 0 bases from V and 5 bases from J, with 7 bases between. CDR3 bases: TGTGCCAGCAGCTTAGGACAGCAGAATGAAAAACTGTTTTTT. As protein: CASSLGQQNEKLFF.

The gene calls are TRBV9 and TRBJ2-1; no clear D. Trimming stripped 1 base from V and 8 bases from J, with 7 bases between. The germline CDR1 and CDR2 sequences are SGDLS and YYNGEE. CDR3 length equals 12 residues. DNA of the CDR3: TGTGCCAGCAGCGTAATAGCCCATGAGCAGTTCTTC. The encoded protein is CASSVIAHEQFF.

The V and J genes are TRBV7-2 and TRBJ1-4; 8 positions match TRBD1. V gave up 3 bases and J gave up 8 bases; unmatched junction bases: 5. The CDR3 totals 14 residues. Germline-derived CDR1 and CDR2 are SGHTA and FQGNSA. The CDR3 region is CASSLQGAREKLFF. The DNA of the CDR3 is TGTGCCAGCAGCTTGCAGGGGGCGCGAGAAAAACTGTTTTTT.

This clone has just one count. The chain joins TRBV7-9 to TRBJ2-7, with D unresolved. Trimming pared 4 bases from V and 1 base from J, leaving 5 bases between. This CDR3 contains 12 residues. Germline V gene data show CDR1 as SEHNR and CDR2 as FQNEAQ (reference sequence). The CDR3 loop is CASSSLSYEQYF. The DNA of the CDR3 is TGTGCCAGCAGCTCCCTATCCTACGAGCAGTACTTC.